The 26 T cell receptor beta chains given below trace back to one sample, sequenced in a study of cytomegalovirus exposure and HLA in healthy donors. The PCR had 60 Vbeta and 13 Jbeta primers. Clones were sequenced by immunoSEQ multiplex PCR, and TCRdb holds only the in-frame ones, with some missing. Among 120,000 or so clones listed, roughly 15% were seen once. Sequenced: PBMCs. These receptor sequences come from a female donor in good health and CMV-seropositive.

The chain joins TRBV30 to TRBJ1-2, with D uncertain. Germline V CDR1 and CDR2: GTSNPN, SVGIG (reference sequence). Trimming stripped 8 bases from V and 3 bases from J, with 13 bases between. The CDR3 has 12 residues. CDR3 DNA sequence: TGTGCCGGCTTCGACGGGTACTATGGCTACACCTTC. Translation gives CAGFDGYYGYTF.

The chain joins TRBV29-1 to TRBJ1-2; the D gene is possibly TRBD1 (5 bases). This CDR3 is 13 amino acids long. Germline V gives CDR1 SQVTM, CDR2 ANQGSEA. V dropped 4 bases and J dropped 2 bases, with 11 bases sitting between them. The CDR3 region is CSVGQTRNYGYTF. The CDR3 bases are TGCAGCGTTGGACAGACGAGAAACTATGGCTACACCTTC.

The chain couples TRBV5-1 to TRBJ1-5; 8 bases agree with TRBD1. Germline-derived CDR1 and CDR2 are SGHRS and YFSETQ. CDR3 size: 15 residues. V lost 4 bases to trimming and J lost 7 bases; unmatched junction nucleotides: 10. CDR3 DNA: TGCGCCAGCAGCAAAGAGCCGGGACAGGTACAGCCCCAGCATTTT. Protein sequence: CASSKEPGQVQPQHF.

V and J are TRBV4-1 and TRBJ1-1; D remains unclear. With 1 base removed from V and 1 base from J, the gap between germline ends came to 16 bases. The CDR3 loop spans 17 amino acids. CDR1 MGHRA and CDR2 YSYEKL come from the germline V gene. In DNA form, the CDR3 reads TGCGCCAGCAGCCAAGGGGTCGGAATCCTAGGGAACACTGAAGCTTTCTTT. This translates into CASSQGVGILGNTEAFF.

This rearrangement joins TRBV7-2 to TRBJ1-3; 7 nucleotides align to TRBD1. The CDR3 is made up of 14 amino acids. Trimming removed 7 bases from V and 4 bases from J; junction bases left unmatched: 7. Germline CDR1 and CDR2: SGHTA and FQGNSA. CDR3 loop: CASTYTTGGNTIYF. CDR3 coding DNA: TGTGCCAGCACCTACACGACAGGGGGAAACACCATATATTTT.

This chain connects TRBV28 to TRBJ2-1; 7 positions match TRBD1. The CDR3 has 16 residues. From germline, CDR1 is MDHEN and CDR2 SYDVKM. The junction had 12 bases not matched to a gene; V was cut back by 7 bases and J by 3 bases. The CDR3 sequence is CASTLTGTASYNEQFF. The CDR3 coding sequence is TGTGCCAGCACTCTCACCGGGACAGCGAGCTACAATGAGCAGTTCTTC. The full variable domain, completed using reference TRBV28 and TRBJ2-1, is DVKVTQSSRYLVKRTGEKVFLECVQDMDHENMFWYRQDPGLGLRLIYFSYDVKMKEKGDIPEGYSVSREKKERFSLILESASTNQTSMYLCASTLTGTASYNEQFFGPGTRLTVL.

The chain recombines TRBV30 with TRBJ1-3; D is ambiguous. Trimming shortened V by 0 bases and J by 4 bases, and 16 bases separated the two germline ends. The CDR3 is 16 residues long. Germline V gene data show CDR1 as GTSNPN and CDR2 as SVGIG (reference sequence). CDR3 amino acids: CAWSVTKWSTGNTIYF. CDR3 coding DNA: TGTGCCTGGAGTGTTACTAAGTGGAGCACAGGAAACACCATATATTTT. The whole variable domain, remainder taken from reference TRBV30 and TRBJ1-3, is SQTIHQWPATLVQPVGSPLSLECTVEGTSNPNLYWYRQAAGRGLQLLFYSVGIGQISSEVPQNLSASRPQDRQFILSSKKLLLSDSGFYLCAWSVTKWSTGNTIYFGEGSWLTVV.

This clone was observed a few times. V is TRBV7-2 and J is TRBJ2-7; a weak D match, TRBD1 (6 bases). Germline CDR1 SGHTA, CDR2 FQGNSA. Trimming removed 5 bases from V and 4 bases from J, with 15 bases in between. This CDR3 is built from 14 residues. The CDR3 reads CASSPTYQGYEQYF. For the CDR3, the DNA is TGTGCCAGCAGCCCAACCTATCAGGGGTACGAGCAGTACTTC.

There are a few counts of this clone. The V and J genes are TRBV6-1 and TRBJ2-5; D remains unclear. This CDR3 has 18 amino acids. Per the germline V gene, CDR1 is MNHNS and CDR2 is SASEGT. With 4 bases removed from V and 5 bases from J, the gap between germline ends came to 26 bases. The CDR3 nucleotides read TGTGCCAGCAGTGCAATCGTTGACCGTGGAGCTGCGACGGAGACCCAGTACTTC. This encodes CASSAIVDRGAATETQYF.

The chain couples TRBV5-1 to TRBJ1-2; no reliable D call. The CDR3 is made up of 17 amino acids. Per the germline V gene, CDR1 is SGHRS and CDR2 is YFSETQ. V gave up 3 bases and J gave up 8 bases, with 26 bases separating them. This CDR3 is CASSSLAEEDPEVGYTF. The CDR3 nucleotides read TGCGCCAGCAGCTCCCTAGCGGAAGAGGATCCGGAGGTGGGCTACACCTTC. Full variable domain (rest looked up from reference TRBV5-1 and TRBJ1-2): KAGVTQTPRYLIKTRGQQVTLSCSPISGHRSVSWYQQTPGQGLQFLFEYFSETQRNKGNFPGRFSGRQFSNSRSEMNVSTLELGDSALYLCASSSLAEEDPEVGYTFGSGTRLTVV.

The CDR3 here is CASNSPTGWGQPQHF. In DNA form, the CDR3 reads TGTGCCAGCAACTCCCCGACAGGGTGGGGTCAGCCCCAGCATTTT. The chain couples TRBV28 to TRBJ1-5; 7 nucleotides agree with TRBD1. Germline CDR1 and CDR2: MDHEN and SYDVKM. V was clipped by 7 bases and J by 6 bases; unmatched bases: 12. The CDR3 has 15 residues.

The gene calls are TRBV30 and TRBJ2-1, with 9 bases lining up with TRBD2. Germline V gives CDR1 GTSNPN, CDR2 SVGIG (reference sequence). The CDR3 loop spans 16 amino acids. With 2 bases clipped from V and 3 bases from J, the junction kept 8 bases outside the gene matches. In DNA, the CDR3 is TGTGCCTGGAGTCCACGAGGGCGGGGGGGCTACAATGAGCAGTTCTTC. Translating it yields CAWSPRGRGGYNEQFF. The whole variable domain, filled in from reference TRBV30 and TRBJ2-1, reads SQTIHQWPATLVQPVGSPLSLECTVEGTSNPNLYWYRQAAGRGLQLLFYSVGIGQISSEVPQNLSASRPQDRQFILSSKKLLLSDSGFYLCAWSPRGRGGYNEQFFGPGTRLTVL.

The chain uses TRBV5-1 and TRBJ2-1; 16 bases map to TRBD2. The ends lost 3 bases at V and 5 bases at J; junction bases unmatched: 5. From germline, CDR1 is SGHRS and CDR2 YFSETQ. CDR3 length: 17 residues. For the CDR3, the DNA is TGCGCCAGCAGCTGGCCGGGACTAGCGGGGGGGAACAATGAGCAGTTCTTC. It specifies CASSWPGLAGGNNEQFF.

The V and J genes are TRBV29-1 and TRBJ2-7; D uncertain. V lost 0 bases and J lost 2, with 8 bases in between. The CDR3 runs to 13 residues. Germline assignment: CDR1 SQVTM and CDR2 ANQGSEA. The CDR3 DNA is TGCAGCGTTGAAGACTCCCTAACCTACGAGCAGTACTTC. Translating gives CSVEDSLTYEQYF.

This chain links TRBV4-2 with TRBJ2-1; 8 bases line up with TRBD2. The CDR3 runs to 18 residues. In germline, CDR1 is LGHNA, CDR2 YNFKEQ. With V trimmed by 0 bases and J by 3 bases, 10 bases remained unmatched. The CDR3 coding sequence is TGTGCCAGCAGCCAAGACACGGTCCGGGGGGGCCTCTACAATGAGCAGTTCTTC. Translated: CASSQDTVRGGLYNEQFF.

This clone was picked up a small number of times. This chain links TRBV5-1 with TRBJ1-1, with TRBD1 matching over 7 bases. This CDR3 is 14 amino acids long. Germline lookup yields CDR1 SGHRS and CDR2 YFSETQ. V lost 2 bases and J lost 1; bases outside the gene matches: 2. The CDR3 DNA reads TGCGCCAGCAGCTTAGACAGGGCGAACACTGAAGCTTTCTTT. Its protein is CASSLDRANTEAFF.

The V and J genes are TRBV7-8 and TRBJ2-3; D gene ambiguous. Germline lookup yields CDR1 SGHVS and CDR2 FQNEAQ. Trimming shortened V by 0 bases and J by 8 bases, and 9 bases separated the two germline ends. The CDR3 is 13 residues long. The CDR3 loop reads CASSLAERGTQYF. The CDR3 DNA reads as TGTGCCAGCAGCTTAGCTGAGCGCGGTACGCAGTATTTT.

J is TRBJ2-7 and V is TRBV7-9; 7 nucleotides match TRBD2. V lost 5 bases, J lost 3 bases, and 4 bases stayed unmatched. Germline V CDR1 and CDR2: SEHNR, FQNEAQ (reference sequence). The CDR3 is made up of 13 amino acids. The CDR3, as DNA: TGTGCCAGCAGCCGGGGAGGGGACTACGAGCAGTACTTC. Its translation is CASSRGGDYEQYF.

The rearrangement joins TRBV5-4 to TRBJ1-2, with 9 bases aligning to TRBD1. Germline lookup yields CDR1 SGHNT and CDR2 YYREEE (reference sequence). The CDR3 runs 15 residues. The junction had 8 bases not matched to a gene; V was cut back by 4 bases and J by 4 bases. CDR3 in amino acids: CASSVDRGGGYGYTF. The CDR3 DNA follows: TGTGCCAGCAGCGTGGACAGGGGTGGAGGCTATGGCTACACCTTC.

V gene TRBV6-1 combines with J gene TRBJ1-2; D unresolved. Trimming left V 6 bases short and J 4 bases short, with 12 bases between. CDR1 is MNHNS, CDR2 SASEGT, per germline. The CDR3 covers 13 residues. The CDR3 protein is CASSDSVSYGYTF. CDR3 coding DNA: TGTGCCAGCAGCGACTCAGTTTCCTATGGCTACACCTTC.

This clone was seen a handful of times. The rearrangement uses TRBV14 and TRBJ2-1; 14 positions match TRBD2. Germline V gives CDR1 SGHDN, CDR2 FVKESK. Trimming removed 2 bases from V and 8 bases from J; junction bases left unmatched: 8. The CDR3 is made up of 17 amino acids. The CDR3 here is CASSQLAGTSGSDEQFF. The CDR3 DNA reads as TGTGCCAGCAGCCAACTAGCGGGGACTAGCGGGAGTGATGAGCAGTTCTTC. Filled out from reference TRBV14 and TRBJ2-1, the complete variable domain reads EAGVTQFPSHSVIEKGQTVTLRCDPISGHDNLYWYRRVMGKEIKFLLHFVKESKQDESGMPNNRFLAERTGGTYSTLKVQPAELEDSGVYFCASSQLAGTSGSDEQFFGPGTRLTVL.

This clone was seen a handful of times. The chain combines TRBV5-5 with TRBJ2-1; D ambiguous. The CDR3 is 14 amino acids. With 1 base removed from V and 0 bases from J, the gap between germline ends came to 5 bases. CDR1 and CDR2 from the germline V gene are SGHKS and YYEKEE (reference sequence). In DNA form, the CDR3 reads TGTGCCAGCAGCTTGTTAGTCTCCTACAATGAGCAGTTCTTC. It encodes CASSLLVSYNEQFF.

This clone has only a few counts. The rearrangement joins TRBV15 to TRBJ2-3; 12 bases fit TRBD2. The CDR3 length is 18 residues. The trim removed 3 bases at V and 6 bases at J, leaving 13 bases unmatched. From germline, CDR1 is LNHNV and CDR2 YYDKDF (reference sequence). For the CDR3, the DNA is TGTGCCACCAGCAGGGATCGAGGGACTAGCGGGTTATATGATACGCAGTATTTT. This codes for CATSRDRGTSGLYDTQYF.

This clone showed up just a few times. The rearrangement links TRBV11-3 to TRBJ2-1; D is perhaps TRBD1 (6 bases). CDR1 and CDR2 from the germline V gene are SGHNT and YENEEA. V was clipped by 0 bases and J by 9 bases, with 12 bases between them. The CDR3 has 14 residues. The CDR3 loop reads CASSLEGEGGEQFF. For the CDR3, the DNA is TGTGCCAGCAGCTTAGAGGGGGAAGGGGGTGAGCAGTTCTTC.

This clone was seen a few times. V usage is TRBV4-3 and J usage is TRBJ2-2, with D tentatively TRBD2 (5 bases). CDR3 length: 16 residues. CDR1 and CDR2 from the germline V gene are LGHNA and YSLEER. Trimming stripped 0 bases from V and 3 bases from J, with 11 bases between. The CDR3 is CASSQDGDGDTGELFF. Written as DNA, the CDR3 is TGCGCCAGCAGCCAAGACGGGGATGGGGACACCGGGGAGCTGTTTTTT.

This clone was counted only a few times. This rearrangement joins TRBV5-1 to TRBJ2-7; TRBD1 aligns across 7 bases. V shed 0 bases, J shed 7 bases, and the junction held 4 bases outside the gene matches. Germline CDR1 is SGHRS and CDR2 is YFSETQ. This CDR3 comprises 13 residues. The CDR3 here is CASSLGDSSEQYF. The CDR3 DNA reads TGCGCCAGCAGCTTGGGGGACAGCTCTGAGCAGTACTTC.